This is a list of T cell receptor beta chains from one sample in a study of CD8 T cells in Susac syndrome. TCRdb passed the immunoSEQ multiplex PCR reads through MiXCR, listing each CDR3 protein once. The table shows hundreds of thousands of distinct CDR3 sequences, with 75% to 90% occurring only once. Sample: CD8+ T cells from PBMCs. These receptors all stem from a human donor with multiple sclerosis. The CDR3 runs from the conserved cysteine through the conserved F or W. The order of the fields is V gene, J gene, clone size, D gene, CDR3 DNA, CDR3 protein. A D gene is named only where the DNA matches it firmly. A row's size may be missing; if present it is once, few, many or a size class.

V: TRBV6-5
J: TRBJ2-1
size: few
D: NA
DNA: TGTGCCAGCAGTAACGGACATCCCTCCTACAATGAGCAGTTCTTC
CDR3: CASSNGHPSYNEQFF

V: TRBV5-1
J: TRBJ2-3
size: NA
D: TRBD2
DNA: TGCGCCAGCGCGGCGGGACTAGCGGGGGACACAGATACGCAGTATTTT
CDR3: CASAAGLAGDTDTQYF

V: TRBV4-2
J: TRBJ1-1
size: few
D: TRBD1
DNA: TGTGCCAGCAGTGGGGGACAGGAAACCCGCGATAGCGAAGCTTTCTTT
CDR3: CASSGGQETRDSEAFF

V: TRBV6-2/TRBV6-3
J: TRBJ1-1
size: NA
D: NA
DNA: TGTGCCAGCAGTTACCTCACGGCGAGTTCAATGAACACTGAAGCTTTCTTT
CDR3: CASSYLTASSMNTEAFF

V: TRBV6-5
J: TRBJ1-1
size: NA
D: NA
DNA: TGTGCCAGCAGTTACTTCGGCAGCTGGGACACTGAAGCTTTCTTT
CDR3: CASSYFGSWDTEAFF

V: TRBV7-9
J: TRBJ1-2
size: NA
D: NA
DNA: TGTGCCAGCGTACGGAGCGGTGGCTACACCTTC
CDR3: CASVRSGGYTF

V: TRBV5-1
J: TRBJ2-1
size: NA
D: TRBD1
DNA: TGCGCCAGCAGCTTTTTGGGGACAGGATACAATGAGCAGTTCTTC
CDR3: CASSFLGTGYNEQFF

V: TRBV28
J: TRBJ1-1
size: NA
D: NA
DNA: TGTGCCAGCAGTTTATTACCTGAGGGGGGAACTGAAGCTTTCTTT
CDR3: CASSLLPEGGTEAFF

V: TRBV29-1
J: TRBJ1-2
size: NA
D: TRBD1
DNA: TGCAGCGTACCGGGACAGGGGGATGGCTACACCTTC
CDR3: CSVPGQGDGYTF

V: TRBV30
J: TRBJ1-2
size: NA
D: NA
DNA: TGTGCCTGGAGGTACAGGGCAGATGGCTACACCTTC
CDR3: CAWRYRADGYTF

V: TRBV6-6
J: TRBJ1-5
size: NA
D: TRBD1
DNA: TGTGCCAGCAGTTGGACAGGGCGGAGCAATCAGCCCCAGCATTTT
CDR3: CASSWTGRSNQPQHF

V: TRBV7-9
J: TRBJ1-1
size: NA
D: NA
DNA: TGTGCCAGCAGGGAAACCGGCGGTGCTTTCTTT
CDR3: CASRETGGAFF